The 3 T cell receptor beta chains reported below all come from one sample, sequenced in a study of identical twins. MiXCR, applied by TCRdb to the 5' RACE reads, yields one record per CDR3 protein. Of a few hundred thousand distinct CDR3 sequences listed, roughly 18% are singletons. The material sequenced was naive T cells sorted from blood. The source of these receptors is a man aged 45-60 years in good health.

This clonotype was observed at least ten times. This rearrangement joins TRBV4-1 to TRBJ2-4, with TRBD1 as a possible D gene (7 bases). The germline V and J ends were trimmed by 0 bases and 3 bases, with 21 bases remaining between them. Germline CDR1 is MGHRA and CDR2 is YSYEKL. CDR3 length: 19 residues. The CDR3 sequence is CASSQERGLANGGKNIQYF. The CDR3 DNA sequence: TGCGCCAGCAGCCAAGAAAGGGGGCTAGCGAACGGGGGCAAAAACATTCAGTACTTC.

The chain links TRBV4-3 to TRBJ1-2; D remains ambiguous. The CDR3 sequence is 13 residues long. V gave up 4 bases and J gave up 4 bases, with 10 bases separating them. Per the germline V gene, CDR1 is LGHNA and CDR2 is YSLEER. CDR3 protein: CASSPTGSYGYTF. Written as DNA, the CDR3 is TGCGCCAGCAGCCCTACGGGGTCCTATGGCTACACCTTC.

The chain couples TRBV20-1 to TRBJ2-7; 8 bases match TRBD1. Germline CDR1 is DFQATT and CDR2 is SNEGSKA (reference sequence). J was trimmed by 0 bases and V by 3 bases; bases with no gene match: 10. CDR3 size: 16 residues. CDR3 sequence (DNA): TGCAGTGCTAGCTCGGGACAGGTAATAAGCTCCTACGAGCAGTACTTC. This translates into CSASSGQVISSYEQYF.